What follows are 25 T cell receptor beta chains derived from one specimen sequenced in a study of Graves' ophthalmopathy and Graves' hyperthyroidism. The authors amplified TCR beta CDR3 regions, and they did so from RNA transcripts for repertoire sequencing. HTBI primers were employed in first-round RT-PCR, then a second-round multiplex PCR followed. TCRdb re-called the multiplex PCR reads through MiXCR, storing one row per CDR3 protein. Of 220,000 or so distinct CDR3 sequences in the sample, under 25% are singletons; the top ten hold around 45%. Sequencing input: peripheral blood. The source of these receptors is a woman aged 50 to 65 with Graves' ophthalmopathy.

This clonotype was found many times. The chain employs TRBV9 and TRBJ2-5; no firm D call. The germline V and J ends were trimmed by 4 bases and 0 bases, with 16 bases remaining between them. Germline V gene lookup returns CDR1 SGDLS and CDR2 YYNGEE. This CDR3 contains 16 residues. CDR3 amino acids: CASSPGPTPYQETQYF. The DNA for the CDR3 is TGTGCCAGCAGCCCCGGACCGACGCCATACCAAGAGACCCAGTACTTC.

This clonotype was counted at least ten times. The chain links TRBV18 to TRBJ1-5, with 7 bases matching TRBD1. V dropped 6 bases and J dropped 5; count of bases not matched to a gene: 7. This CDR3 is built from 14 residues. The germline V gene encodes CDR1 KGHSH and CDR2 LQKENI. CDR3 protein: CASSGTGADQPQHF. The CDR3 coding sequence is TGTGCCAGCTCCGGAACAGGGGCGGATCAGCCCCAGCATTTT. Full variable domain (rest looked up from reference TRBV18 and TRBJ1-5): NAGVMQNPRHLVRRRGQEARLRCSPMKGHSHVYWYRQLPEEGLKFMVYLQKENIIDESGMPKERFSAEFPKEGPSILRIQQVVRGDSAAYFCASSGTGADQPQHFGDGTRLSIL.

Of note for this clonotype: A read error is possible here, since a much larger clone lies one base away. The J gene is TRBJ2-7, the V gene TRBV29-1; TRBD1 agrees at 10 bases. The CDR3 has 15 amino acids. The germline gives CDR1 SQVTM, CDR2 ANQGSEA. CDR3 bases: TGCAGCGTGACTCTCAGACAGGGGGCTCCCTACGAGCAGCACTTC. Translated: CSVTLRQGAPYEQHF.

A single count supports this clonotype. This chain connects TRBV25-1 to TRBJ2-5; 9 bases map to TRBD2. CDR1 and CDR2 from the germline V gene are MGHDK and SYGVNS. The CDR3 runs 16 residues. The ends lost 6 bases at V and 4 bases at J; junction bases unmatched: 12. The CDR3 region has the DNA TGTGCCAGCAGCGATATCGCGGGGGGGGTGGCAGAGACCCAGTACTTC. This encodes CASSDIAGGVAETQYF.

In this sample, this clonotype turned up many times. This chain joins TRBV29-1 and TRBJ2-5; a weak D match, TRBD1 (8 bases). CDR1 and CDR2 from the germline V gene are SQVTM and ANQGSEA. The V gene lost 4 bases and the J gene lost 0 bases, with 12 bases spanning the gap. The CDR3 sequence is 14 residues long. CDR3 loop: CSVGGGQDQETQYF. CDR3 DNA: TGCAGCGTTGGGGGGGGACAGGACCAAGAGACCCAGTACTTC.

This clonotype has a count of ten or more. This chain uses TRBV20-1 with TRBJ1-2; D unresolved. The V gene's germline CDR1 is DFQATT and CDR2 SNEGSKA (reference sequence). The CDR3 loop spans 12 amino acids. Trimming pared 6 bases from V and 4 bases from J, leaving 12 bases between. This CDR3 is CSAADRVYGYTF. CDR3 coding DNA: TGCAGTGCCGCCGACCGGGTCTATGGCTACACCTTC.

At least ten counts were recorded for this clonotype. The chain has TRBV19 and TRBJ1-2; D is perhaps TRBD1 (5 bases). V lost 5 bases and J 3 bases, leaving 19 bases between the germline ends. CDR1 LNHDA and CDR2 SQIVND come from the germline V gene (reference sequence). This CDR3 comprises 16 residues. DNA of the CDR3: TGTGCCAGTAGTTTCGCATGGGACGGACAAGACTATGGCTACACCTTC. Translated: CASSFAWDGQDYGYTF.

This clonotype was observed a single time. Here the CDR3 reads CATSSQGREQPQHF. In DNA form, the CDR3 reads TGTGCCACCAGCTCCCAAGGGCGGGAACAGCCCCAGCATTTT. This rearrangement joins TRBV15 to TRBJ1-5; D remains unclear. CDR3 length: 14 amino acids. Germline assignment: CDR1 LNHNV and CDR2 YYDKDF (reference sequence). Deletions cut 5 bases from V and 7 bases from J, with 15 bases between.

The chain's CDR3 is CASSLGGSRGYSPLHF. The CDR3, as DNA: TGTGCCAGCAGCTTAGGGGGAAGCAGGGGCTATTCACCCCTCCACTTT. V is TRBV7-2 and J is TRBJ1-6; D might be TRBD1 (6 bases). Germline CDR1 reads SGHTA; CDR2 reads FQGNSA. The length of the CDR3 is 16 residues. V shed 1 base and J shed 8 bases, with 15 bases lying between them.

This clonotype has at least ten counts. V is TRBV6-1 and J is TRBJ1-1; 7 bases map to TRBD1. J lost 7 bases, V lost 6 bases, and 8 bases had no gene match. There are 13 residues in the CDR3. Germline assignment: CDR1 MNHNS and CDR2 SASEGT. CDR3 amino acids: CASSFTRDSEAFF. In nucleotides, the CDR3 is TGTGCCAGCAGCTTCACCCGGGACAGTGAAGCTTTCTTT.

This clonotype was observed many times. V gene TRBV12-3 or TRBV12-4 combines with J gene TRBJ1-5; D uncertain. The CDR3 covers 13 residues. Trimming took off 2 bases at V and 7 bases at J, with 9 bases between the two ends. CDR3 loop: CASSLSRGQPQHF. In DNA, the CDR3 is TGTGCCAGCAGTTTATCCCGAGGACAGCCCCAGCATTTT.

This clonotype has ten or more counts. V gene TRBV12-3 or TRBV12-4 combines with J gene TRBJ2-5, with 8 bases lining up with TRBD1. This CDR3 has 14 amino acids. V was clipped by 6 bases and J by 5 bases; unmatched bases: 8. CDR3 protein: CASRKNRGWETQYF. The CDR3 DNA follows: TGTGCCAGCAGAAAAAACAGGGGGTGGGAGACCCAGTACTTC.

This clonotype has at least ten counts. The chain carries TRBV30 and TRBJ1-5; TRBD1 is a possible D gene (5 bases). Trimming cost V 1 base and J 5 bases, with 9 bases left between them. The CDR3 spans 13 residues. CDR1 and CDR2 from the germline V gene are GTSNPN and SVGIG (reference sequence). DNA for the CDR3: TGTGCCTGGAGTGGGGGCAAGGATCAGCCCCAGCATTTT. Its protein is CAWSGGKDQPQHF.

Comments on this clonotype: This may be a read error: a much more frequent sequence differs by one nucleotide. V gene TRBV25-1 combines with J gene TRBJ2-7, with 10 bases matching TRBD2. The CDR3 loop spans 20 amino acids. Germline V gene sequence: CDR1 MGHDK, CDR2 SYGVNS. Trimming at V came to 6 bases and at J to 0 bases, leaving 20 bases not matched to a gene. CDR3 DNA sequence: TGTGCCAGCAGGCTTGGGGACAAATTTTTTAGCGGGGGGTCCTCCTACGAGCAGTACTTC. This sequence encodes CASRLGDKFFSGGSSYEQYF.

This clonotype was seen only a few times. The chain employs TRBV4-1 and TRBJ2-7, with TRBD1 as a possible D gene (6 bases). Germline V gene lookup returns CDR1 MGHRA and CDR2 YSYEKL. Trimming pared 3 bases from V and 3 bases from J, leaving 12 bases between. The CDR3 runs 14 residues. The CDR3, as DNA: TGCGCCAGCAGCCACCCGGACAGAAACTACGAGCAGTACTTC. This sequence encodes CASSHPDRNYEQYF.

The J gene is TRBJ1-2, the V gene TRBV30; no firm D call. Trimming left V 2 bases short and J 3 bases short, with 10 bases between. This CDR3 spans 13 amino acids. Germline lookup yields CDR1 GTSNPN and CDR2 SVGIG (reference sequence). The chain's CDR3 is CAWSQRSYYGYTF. The CDR3 bases are TGTGCCTGGAGTCAGAGGAGCTACTATGGCTACACCTTC.

This clonotype was detected many times. V gene TRBV7-8 combines with J gene TRBJ1-5; TRBD1 is a possible D gene (6 bases). The CDR3 loop spans 14 amino acids. Germline CDR1 is SGHVS and CDR2 is FQNEAQ. Trimming cost V 5 bases and J 5 bases, with 13 bases left between them. The CDR3 loop reads CASSGAGAHQPQHF. The CDR3 DNA follows: TGTGCCAGCAGCGGAGCAGGGGCCCATCAGCCCCAGCATTTT.

This chain connects TRBV27 to TRBJ2-7, with D possibly matching TRBD2 (5 bases). With 5 bases removed from V and 0 bases from J, the gap between germline ends came to 11 bases. The CDR3 spans 14 residues. Germline V CDR1 and CDR2: MNHEY, SMNVEV (reference sequence). The CDR3 loop reads CASSRRAHSYEQYF. The DNA of the CDR3 is TGTGCCAGCAGTCGGCGGGCCCACTCCTACGAGCAGTACTTC.

This clonotype was counted many times. The V gene is TRBV28, the J gene TRBJ2-6; 8 nucleotides agree with TRBD1. There are 16 residues in the CDR3. Trimming at V came to 7 bases and at J to 0 bases, leaving 5 bases not matched to a gene. Germline V gene data show CDR1 as MDHEN and CDR2 as SYDVKM. CDR3 residues: CASTQGDPSGANVLTF. CDR3 nucleotides: TGTGCCAGCACACAGGGGGACCCCTCTGGGGCCAACGTCCTGACTTTC.

The CDR3 bases are TGTGCCAGCAGTTACTCGGGTCTGACTCTAGGGTCACCCCTCCACTTT. Its protein is CASSYSGLTLGSPLHF. This sequence joins TRBV6-5 and TRBJ1-6; D not certain. V dropped 0 bases and J dropped 10 bases, with 16 bases sitting between them. This CDR3 comprises 16 residues. Germline CDR1 is MNHEY and CDR2 is SVGAGI.

This clonotype has at least ten counts. The J gene is TRBJ1-1, the V gene TRBV29-1, with TRBD1 as a possible D gene (6 bases). Trimming took 6 bases from V and 2 from J, leaving 13 bases between them. Germline CDR1 and CDR2: SQVTM and ANQGSEA. The CDR3 runs 13 residues. The CDR3 sequence: CSVDVDSNTEAFF. DNA for the CDR3: TGCAGCGTCGATGTGGACAGCAACACTGAAGCTTTCTTT.

This clonotype was seen ten or more times. The rearrangement links TRBV20-1 to TRBJ2-5, with TRBD2 matching over 7 bases. Trimming removed 3 bases from V and 0 bases from J; junction bases left unmatched: 4. In germline, CDR1 is DFQATT, CDR2 SNEGSKA (reference sequence). CDR3 length equals 14 residues. This CDR3 reads CSASGGRYQETQYF. For the CDR3, the DNA is TGCAGTGCTAGCGGGGGGAGGTACCAAGAGACCCAGTACTTC.

This clonotype was recorded many times. The chain carries TRBV4-2 and TRBJ2-7; 13 bases match TRBD2. V lost 5 bases and J lost 4; bases outside the gene matches: 5. Germline-derived CDR1 and CDR2 are LGHNA and YNFKEQ. This CDR3 spans 15 amino acids. Here the CDR3 DNA reads TGTGCCAGCAGCGTAACTAGCGGGGGGGATTACGAGCAGTACTTC. Translation: CASSVTSGGDYEQYF.

This sequence joins TRBV10-3 and TRBJ2-5; 9 bases are a match to TRBD1. CDR1 and CDR2 from the germline V gene are ENHRY and SYGVKD. V lost 5 bases and J lost 0; bases outside the gene matches: 1. The CDR3 spans 14 residues. This CDR3 is CAISRTGDQETQYF. CDR3 coding DNA: TGTGCCATCAGTCGGACAGGGGACCAAGAGACCCAGTACTTC.

This clonotype showed up many times. The CDR3 loop reads CSASGQAGDEQYF. Here the CDR3 DNA reads TGCAGTGCTAGCGGTCAGGCCGGGGACGAGCAGTACTTC. V is TRBV20-1 and J is TRBJ2-7; D possibly corresponds to TRBD2 (5 bases). Germline assignment: CDR1 DFQATT and CDR2 SNEGSKA (reference sequence). The length of the CDR3 is 13 residues. The V end was cut by 3 bases, the J end by 5 bases, with 14 bases between.